This T cell receptor (beta chain) came from a study of radiotherapy plus CTLA-4 blockade in lung cancer. Sequenced by immunoSEQ multiplex PCR; TCRdb stores in-frame clones only, minus some. The sample contains tens of thousands of clones, 63% of which appear only once. From germline, CDR1 is SGHAT and CDR2 FQNNGV. The CDR3 spans 15 residues. Trimming cost V 6 bases and J 0 bases; bases outside gene matches: 8. Regarding the study as a whole: Blood-borne expansion of tumor-derived TCR clones followed radiotherapy plus ipilimumab.

As concerns this clone: What it binds is unknown.

The sequence derives from a human donor with non-small cell lung cancer who had a partial response to radiotherapy plus ipilimumab. The sample consisted of peripheral blood, taken from a patient treated with radiotherapy plus ipilimumab. The genes are TRBV11-2 and TRBJ2-7, with 7 bases that match TRBD2. The CDR3 is CASRGRAGSSYEQYF. CDR3 coding DNA: TGTGCCAGCAGGGGACGAGCGGGGAGCTCCTACGAGCAGTACTTC.